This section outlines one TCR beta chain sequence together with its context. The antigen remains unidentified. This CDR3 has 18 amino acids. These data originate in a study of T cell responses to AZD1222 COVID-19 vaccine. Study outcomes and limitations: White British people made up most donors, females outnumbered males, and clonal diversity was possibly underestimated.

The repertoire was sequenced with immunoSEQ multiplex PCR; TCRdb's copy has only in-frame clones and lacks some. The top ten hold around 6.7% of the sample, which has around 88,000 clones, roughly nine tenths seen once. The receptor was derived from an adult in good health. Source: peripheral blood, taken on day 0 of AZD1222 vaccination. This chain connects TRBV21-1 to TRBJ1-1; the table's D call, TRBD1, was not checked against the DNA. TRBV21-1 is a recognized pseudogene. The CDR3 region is CASSAPPDRGIMNTEAFF. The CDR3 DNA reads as TGTGCCAGCAGCGCTCCCCCCGACAGGGGTATAATGAACACTGAAGCTTTCTTT.